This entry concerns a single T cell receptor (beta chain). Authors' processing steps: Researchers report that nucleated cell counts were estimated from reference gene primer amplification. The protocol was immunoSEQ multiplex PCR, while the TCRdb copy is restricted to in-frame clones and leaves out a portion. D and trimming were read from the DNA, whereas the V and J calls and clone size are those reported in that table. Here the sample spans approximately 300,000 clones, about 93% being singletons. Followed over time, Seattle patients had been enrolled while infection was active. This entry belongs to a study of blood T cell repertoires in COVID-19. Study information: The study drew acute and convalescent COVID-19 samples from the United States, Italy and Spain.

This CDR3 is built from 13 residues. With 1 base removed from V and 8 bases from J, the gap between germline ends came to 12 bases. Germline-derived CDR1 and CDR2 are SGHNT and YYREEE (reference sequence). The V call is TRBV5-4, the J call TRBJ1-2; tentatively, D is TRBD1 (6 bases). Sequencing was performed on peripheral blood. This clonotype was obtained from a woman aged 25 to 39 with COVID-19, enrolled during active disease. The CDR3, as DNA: TGTGCCAGCAGCTTGAGGGGGACGATGGGCTACACCTTC. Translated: CASSLRGTMGYTF.